These 18 T cell receptor beta chains were sequenced from one sample in a study of cytomegalovirus exposure and HLA in healthy donors. A multiplex PCR was run with 60 Vbeta primers and 13 Jbeta primers. The table came from immunoSEQ multiplex PCR; TCRdb's copy has only in-frame clones and leaves some out. Of 150,000 to 200,000 clones in the sample, roughly 80% were seen once. Sequenced sample: PBMCs. Receptors were obtained from a female donor in good health and CMV-seronegative.

As regards this clone: At one end, the junction sequence differs from germline, possibly due to a read error. The chain couples TRBV5-1 to TRBJ1-2, with TRBD1 matching over 7 bases. The CDR3 sequence is 13 residues long. Germline loops: CDR1 SGHRS, CDR2 YFSETQ. CDR3 region: CTSGGGKQRGYTF. CDR3 bases: TGCACCAGCGGAGGGGGCAAACAACGAGGCTACACCTTC.

This clone was detected a few times. V and J are TRBV7-2 and TRBJ2-1; D not certain. Germline V gene lookup returns CDR1 SGHTA and CDR2 FQGNSA. This CDR3 spans 14 amino acids. V lost 6 bases to trimming and J lost 6 bases, with 15 bases between them. The CDR3 coding sequence is TGTGCCAGCAGTTGGCTAAAAGCGAGCAATGAGCAGTTCTTC. The encoded protein is CASSWLKASNEQFF.

The rearrangement uses TRBV5-4 and TRBJ2-5, with 14 bases lining up with TRBD2. This CDR3 region has 16 residues. CDR1 and CDR2 from the germline V gene are SGHNT and YYREEE (reference sequence). V dropped 5 bases and J dropped 5; count of bases not matched to a gene: 8. The CDR3 nucleotides read TGTGCCAGCAGTCAGACTAGCGGGGGGGCATGGGAGACCCAGTACTTC. Its translation is CASSQTSGGAWETQYF. The complete variable domain, with remaining parts taken from reference TRBV5-4 and TRBJ2-5, reads ETGVTQSPTHLIKTRGQQVTLRCSSQSGHNTVSWYQQALGQGPQFIFQYYREEENGRGNFPPRFSGLQFPNYSSELNVNALELDDSALYLCASSQTSGGAWETQYFGPGTRLLVL.

This chain connects TRBV10-2 to TRBJ1-5; 10 bases line up with TRBD1. CDR1 WSHSY and CDR2 SAAADI come from the germline V gene. The CDR3 extends over 14 amino acids. Unmatched junction bases numbered 0, after V lost 6 bases and J lost 1 base. The CDR3 sequence: CASRDRGSNQPQHF. The CDR3 DNA reads TGCGCCAGCAGGGACAGGGGGAGCAATCAGCCCCAGCATTTT.

V gene TRBV6-1 combines with J gene TRBJ2-2; D is ambiguous. This CDR3 spans 12 amino acids. Deletions cut 10 bases from V and 4 bases from J, with 10 bases between. CDR1 MNHNS and CDR2 SASEGT come from the germline V gene. CDR3 coding DNA: TGTGCCATTAGCACTTTCACCGGGGAGCTGTTTTTT. Amino acids: CAISTFTGELFF.

In its sample, this clone was seen a few times. The chain employs TRBV6-5 and TRBJ1-1, with 7 nucleotides matching TRBD1. CDR3 length equals 13 residues. With V trimmed by 6 bases and J by 1 base, 2 bases remained unmatched. Germline V gives CDR1 MNHEY, CDR2 SVGAGI. Written as DNA, the CDR3 is TGTGCCAGCAGAGACAGGGAGAACACTGAAGCTTTCTTT. Amino acids: CASRDRENTEAFF.

CDR3 in amino acids: CASSLVALGVAKNIQYF. CDR3 coding DNA: TGTGCCAGCAGCTTAGTTGCCCTCGGGGTAGCCAAAAACATTCAGTACTTC. This sequence joins TRBV7-9 and TRBJ2-4, with D perhaps matching TRBD2 (5 bases). The CDR3 has 17 amino acids. Trimming cost V 1 base and J 0 bases, with 13 bases left between them. From germline, CDR1 is SEHNR and CDR2 FQNEAQ (reference sequence).

J is TRBJ2-7 and V is TRBV6-4, with 9 bases lining up with TRBD1. The CDR3 has 15 amino acids. V lost 6 bases and J lost 1; bases outside the gene matches: 7. Germline V CDR1 and CDR2: MRHNA, SNTAGT. CDR3 coding DNA: TGTGCCAGCAGCCCCTCAGGACAGGGGTCCTACGAGCAGTACTTC. This encodes CASSPSGQGSYEQYF.

The chain recombines TRBV10-3 with TRBJ2-5; 12 bases line up with TRBD1. J lost 5 bases, V lost 6 bases, and 7 bases had no gene match. Germline V lookup: CDR1 ENHRY, CDR2 SYGVKD. The CDR3 contains 15 residues. CDR3 sequence (DNA): TGTGCCATCAGGCCGGGACAGGGGGCGGGTGAGACCCAGTACTTC. It translates to CAIRPGQGAGETQYF.

Regarding this clone: This sample includes further DNA sequences coding for the same CDR3. The gene calls are TRBV27 and TRBJ1-1; TRBD1 matches 9 bases. There are 14 residues in the CDR3. CDR1 and CDR2 from the germline V gene are MNHEY and SMNVEV (reference sequence). V lost 6 bases, J lost 5 bases, and 7 bases stayed unmatched. The CDR3, as DNA: TGTGCCAGCAGCCTACAGGGGGCACGGACTGAAGCTTTCTTT. It encodes CASSLQGARTEAFF.

The CDR3 bases are TGTGCCAGCAGGGACCGCGAGGGGGACAACTATGGCTACACCTTC. Its protein is CASRDREGDNYGYTF. This chain connects TRBV6-1 to TRBJ1-2; TRBD1 is a possible D gene (6 bases). Trimming stripped 6 bases from V and 2 bases from J, with 16 bases between. Germline V CDR1 and CDR2: MNHNS, SASEGT. The CDR3 length is 15 residues.

The V gene is TRBV15, the J gene TRBJ1-1; maybe TRBD1 (5 bases). Germline V gene sequence: CDR1 LNHNV, CDR2 YYDKDF (reference sequence). Trimming stripped 3 bases from V and 4 bases from J, with 12 bases between. The length of the CDR3 is 14 residues. CDR3 sequence (DNA): TGTGCCACCAGCAGGGGGGGGAGTGGCACTGAAGCTTTCTTT. This codes for CATSRGGSGTEAFF.

This clone was found a few times. The chain carries TRBV25-1 and TRBJ1-2, with TRBD1 matching over 11 bases. This CDR3 is 16 amino acids long. The germline V gene has CDR1 MGHDK and CDR2 SYGVNS. J gave up 3 bases and V 6 bases, and 9 bases lay outside the gene matches. The CDR3 here is CASSPWGQGGDYGYTF. The CDR3 DNA follows: TGTGCCAGCAGCCCGTGGGGACAGGGGGGTGACTATGGCTACACCTTC.

The chain couples TRBV19 to TRBJ2-3, with D possibly TRBD1 on 6 matching bases. From germline, CDR1 is LNHDA and CDR2 SQIVND (reference sequence). This CDR3 is 14 amino acids long. V lost 3 bases and J lost 1, with 8 bases in between. CDR3 in DNA: TGTGCCAGTAGTATTAGGACAGGCACAGATACGCAGTATTTT. This encodes CASSIRTGTDTQYF. Supplemented by reference TRBV19 and TRBJ2-3, the full variable domain reads DGGITQSPKYLFRKEGQNVTLSCEQNLNHDAMYWYRQDPGQGLRLIYYSQIVNDFQKGDIAEGYSVSREKKESFPLTVTSAQKNPTAFYLCASSIRTGTDTQYFGPGTRLTVL.

V usage is TRBV15 and J usage is TRBJ1-3; D uncertain. The CDR3 sequence is 17 residues long. V shed 0 bases and J shed 4 bases, with 16 bases lying between them. Germline CDR1 and CDR2: LNHNV and YYDKDF (reference sequence). CDR3 region: CATSRDRVRSHGNTIYF. The CDR3 DNA reads as TGTGCCACCAGCAGAGATCGAGTCAGGTCTCACGGAAACACCATATATTTT.

The rearrangement links TRBV30 to TRBJ1-1, with 10 positions matching TRBD1. Germline CDR1 is GTSNPN and CDR2 is SVGIG (reference sequence). The CDR3 covers 14 residues. V shed 6 bases and J 1 base; nucleotides not matched to a gene: 5. CDR3 coding DNA: TGTGCCTGCCGGGACAGGGGTGAGAACACTGAAGCTTTCTTT. This translates into CACRDRGENTEAFF.

V usage is TRBV5-1 and J usage is TRBJ2-2; the match to TRBD2 covers 9 bases. Unmatched junction bases numbered 10, after V lost 4 bases and J lost 6 bases. CDR1 and CDR2 from the germline V gene are SGHRS and YFSETQ. The CDR3 totals 16 residues. CDR3 protein: CASSPGLAMDPGELFF. The DNA of the CDR3 is TGCGCCAGCAGCCCCGGACTAGCGATGGATCCCGGGGAGCTGTTTTTT.

A single count supports this clone. This chain uses TRBV5-1 with TRBJ2-3; D is ambiguous. The CDR3 is made up of 13 amino acids. Germline CDR1 is SGHRS and CDR2 is YFSETQ. V was clipped by 1 base and J by 5 bases, with 8 bases between them. In DNA, the CDR3 is TGCGCCAGCAGCTTGAACAGAGAAGATACGCAGTATTTT. Translating gives CASSLNREDTQYF.